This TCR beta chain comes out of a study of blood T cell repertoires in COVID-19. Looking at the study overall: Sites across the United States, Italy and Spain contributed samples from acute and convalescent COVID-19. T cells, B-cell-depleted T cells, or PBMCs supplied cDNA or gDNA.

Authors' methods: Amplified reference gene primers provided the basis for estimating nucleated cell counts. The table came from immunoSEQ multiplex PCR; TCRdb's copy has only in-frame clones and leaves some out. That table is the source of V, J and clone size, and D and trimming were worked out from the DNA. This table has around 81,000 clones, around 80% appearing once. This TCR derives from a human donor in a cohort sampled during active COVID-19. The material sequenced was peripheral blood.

In DNA, the CDR3 is TGTGCCAGCAGCTCACATATAGGGACAGGGGTCACTGAAGCTTTCTTT. Encoded protein: CASSSHIGTGVTEAFF. The gene calls are TRBV9 and TRBJ1-1; the match to TRBD1 covers 10 bases. This CDR3 spans 16 amino acids. V dropped 4 bases and J dropped 4; count of bases not matched to a gene: 10. The germline CDR1 and CDR2 sequences are SGDLS and YYNGEE.